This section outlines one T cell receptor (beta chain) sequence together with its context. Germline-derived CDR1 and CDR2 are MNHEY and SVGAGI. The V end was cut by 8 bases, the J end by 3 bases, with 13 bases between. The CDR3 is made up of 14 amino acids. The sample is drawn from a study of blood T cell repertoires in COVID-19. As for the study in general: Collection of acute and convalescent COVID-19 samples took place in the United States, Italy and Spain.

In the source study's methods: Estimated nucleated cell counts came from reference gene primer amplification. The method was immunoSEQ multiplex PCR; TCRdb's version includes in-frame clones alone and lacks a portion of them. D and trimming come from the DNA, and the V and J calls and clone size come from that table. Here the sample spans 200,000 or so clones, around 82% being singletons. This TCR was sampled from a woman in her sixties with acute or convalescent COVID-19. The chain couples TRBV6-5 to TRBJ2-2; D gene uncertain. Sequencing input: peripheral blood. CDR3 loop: CASAAVTHTGELFF. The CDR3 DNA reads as TGTGCCAGCGCCGCGGTTACCCACACCGGGGAGCTGTTTTTT.